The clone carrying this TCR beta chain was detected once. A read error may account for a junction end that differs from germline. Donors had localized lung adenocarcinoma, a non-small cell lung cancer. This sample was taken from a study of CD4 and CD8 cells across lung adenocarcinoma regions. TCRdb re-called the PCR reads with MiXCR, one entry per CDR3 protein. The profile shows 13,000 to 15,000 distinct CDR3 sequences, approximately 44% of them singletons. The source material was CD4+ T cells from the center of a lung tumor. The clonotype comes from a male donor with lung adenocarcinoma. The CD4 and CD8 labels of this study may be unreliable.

In DNA, the CDR3 is TGTGCCAGCAGTTTAGTGGGGACGGCACTCAAAGATACGCAGTATTTC. As protein: CASSLVGTALKDTQYF. V is TRBV27 and J is TRBJ2-3; the D call may be TRBD1 or TRBD2 (5 bases each). Germline V CDR1 and CDR2: MNHEY, SMNVEV (reference sequence). CDR3 length: 16 residues.